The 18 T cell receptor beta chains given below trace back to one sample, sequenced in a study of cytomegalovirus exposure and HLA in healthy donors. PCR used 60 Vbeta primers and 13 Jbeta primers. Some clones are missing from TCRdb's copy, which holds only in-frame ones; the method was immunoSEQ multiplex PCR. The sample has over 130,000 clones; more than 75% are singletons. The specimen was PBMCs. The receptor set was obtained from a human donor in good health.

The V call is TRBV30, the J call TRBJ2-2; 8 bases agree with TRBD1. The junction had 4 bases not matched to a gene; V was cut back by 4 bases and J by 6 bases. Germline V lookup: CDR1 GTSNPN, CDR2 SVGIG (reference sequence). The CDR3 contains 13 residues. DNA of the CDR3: TGTGCCTGGACAGGGGGCATTGCCGGGGAGCTGTTTTTT. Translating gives CAWTGGIAGELFF.

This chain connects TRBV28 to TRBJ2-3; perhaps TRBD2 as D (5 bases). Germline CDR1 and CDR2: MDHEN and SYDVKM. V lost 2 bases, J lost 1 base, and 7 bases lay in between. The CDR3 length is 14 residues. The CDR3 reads CASSLPGGTDTQYF. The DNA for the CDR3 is TGTGCCAGCAGTTTACCCGGGGGCACAGATACGCAGTATTTT.

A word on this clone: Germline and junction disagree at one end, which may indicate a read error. The CDR3 reads CASSSDFSQDYGYPF. The CDR3 DNA sequence: TGTGCCAGCAGTTCCGACTTCTCCCAGGACTATGGCTACCCCTTC. This sequence joins TRBV6-5 and TRBJ1-2; no clear D. Per the germline V gene, CDR1 is MNHEY and CDR2 is SVGAGI. The CDR3 loop spans 15 amino acids.

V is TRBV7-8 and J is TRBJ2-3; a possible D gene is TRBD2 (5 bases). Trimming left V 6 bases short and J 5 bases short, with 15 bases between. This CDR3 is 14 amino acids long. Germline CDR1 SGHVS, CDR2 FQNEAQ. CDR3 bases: TGTGCCAGCAGTACCGTCCCAAGCGGAGATACGCAGTATTTT. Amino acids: CASSTVPSGDTQYF.

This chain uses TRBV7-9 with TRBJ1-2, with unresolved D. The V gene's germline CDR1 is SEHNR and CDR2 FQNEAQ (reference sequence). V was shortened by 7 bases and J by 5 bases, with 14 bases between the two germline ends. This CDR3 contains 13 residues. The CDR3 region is CASIPTAQYGYTF. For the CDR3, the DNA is TGTGCCAGCATCCCAACAGCTCAATATGGCTACACCTTC.

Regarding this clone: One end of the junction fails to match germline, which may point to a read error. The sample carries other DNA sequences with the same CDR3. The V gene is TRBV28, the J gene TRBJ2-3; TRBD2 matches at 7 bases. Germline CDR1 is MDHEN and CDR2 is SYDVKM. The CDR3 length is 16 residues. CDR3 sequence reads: CASSPPRGVSTDTQYF. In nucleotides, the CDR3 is TGTGCCAGCAGTCCCCCCCGGGGGGTTAGCACAGATACACAGTATTTT.

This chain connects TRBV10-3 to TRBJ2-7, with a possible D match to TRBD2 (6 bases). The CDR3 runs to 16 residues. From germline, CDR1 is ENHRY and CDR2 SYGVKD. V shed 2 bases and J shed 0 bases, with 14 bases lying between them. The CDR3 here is CAISEIADINSYEQYF. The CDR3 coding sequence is TGTGCCATCAGTGAGATAGCGGATATCAACTCCTACGAGCAGTACTTC.

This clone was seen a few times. The CDR3 DNA follows: TGTGCCAGCAGCTTAGGTAGGACTCCACTCCAAGAGACCCAGTACTTC. The encoded protein is CASSLGRTPLQETQYF. The chain uses TRBV11-2 and TRBJ2-5, with D possibly TRBD2 on 5 matching bases. Looked up from germline, CDR1 is SGHAT and CDR2 is FQNNGV. The V end was cut by 1 base, the J end by 1 base, with 13 bases between. The CDR3 extends over 16 amino acids.

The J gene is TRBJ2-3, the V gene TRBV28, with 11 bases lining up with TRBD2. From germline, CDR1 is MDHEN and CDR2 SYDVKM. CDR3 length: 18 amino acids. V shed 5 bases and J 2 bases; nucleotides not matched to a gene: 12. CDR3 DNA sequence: TGTGCCAGCAGTAACCCCTCCGGGACTAGCGGTTACACAGATACGCAGTATTTT. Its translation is CASSNPSGTSGYTDTQYF.

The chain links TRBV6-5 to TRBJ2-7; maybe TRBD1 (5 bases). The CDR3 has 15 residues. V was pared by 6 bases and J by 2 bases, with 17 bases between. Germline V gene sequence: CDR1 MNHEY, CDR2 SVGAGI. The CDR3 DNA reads TGTGCCAGCAGATTGCGGCAGGGTACTACCTACGAGCAGTACTTC. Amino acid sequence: CASRLRQGTTYEQYF.

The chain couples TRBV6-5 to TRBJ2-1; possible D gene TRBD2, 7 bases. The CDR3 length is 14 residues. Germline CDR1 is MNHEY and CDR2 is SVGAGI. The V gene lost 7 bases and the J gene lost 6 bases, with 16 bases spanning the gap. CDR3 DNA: TGTGCCAGCACCGAGGGGGGGGGTCTCAATGAGCAGTTCTTC. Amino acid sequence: CASTEGGGLNEQFF.

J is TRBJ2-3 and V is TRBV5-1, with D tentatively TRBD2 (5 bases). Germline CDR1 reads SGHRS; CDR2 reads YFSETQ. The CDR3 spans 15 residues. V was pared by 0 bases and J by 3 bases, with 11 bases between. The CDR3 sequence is CASSLESRETDTQYF. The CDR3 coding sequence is TGCGCCAGCAGCTTGGAAAGTAGGGAGACAGATACGCAGTATTTT. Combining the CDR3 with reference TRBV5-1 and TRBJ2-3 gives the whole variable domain KAGVTQTPRYLIKTRGQQVTLSCSPISGHRSVSWYQQTPGQGLQFLFEYFSETQRNKGNFPGRFSGRQFSNSRSEMNVSTLELGDSALYLCASSLESRETDTQYFGPGTRLTVL.

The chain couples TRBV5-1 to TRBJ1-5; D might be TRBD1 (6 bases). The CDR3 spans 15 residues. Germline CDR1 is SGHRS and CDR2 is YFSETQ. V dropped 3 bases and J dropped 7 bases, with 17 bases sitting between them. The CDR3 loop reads CASSSSGSGEQPQHF. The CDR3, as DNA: TGCGCCAGCAGCTCCTCGGGGTCAGGGGAACAGCCCCAGCATTTT.

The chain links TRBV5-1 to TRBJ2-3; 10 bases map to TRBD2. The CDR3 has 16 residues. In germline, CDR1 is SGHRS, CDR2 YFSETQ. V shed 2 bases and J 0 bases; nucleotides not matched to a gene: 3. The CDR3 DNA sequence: TGCGCCAGCAGCTTATCTAGCGGGGGAAGCACAGATACGCAGTATTTT. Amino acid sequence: CASSLSSGGSTDTQYF.

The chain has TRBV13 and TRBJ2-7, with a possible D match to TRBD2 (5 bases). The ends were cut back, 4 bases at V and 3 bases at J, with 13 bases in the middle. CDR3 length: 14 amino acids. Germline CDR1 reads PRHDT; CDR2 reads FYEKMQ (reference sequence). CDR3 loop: CASSSTSERYEQYF. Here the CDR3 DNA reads TGTGCCAGCAGCTCCACTAGTGAGCGCTACGAGCAGTACTTC.

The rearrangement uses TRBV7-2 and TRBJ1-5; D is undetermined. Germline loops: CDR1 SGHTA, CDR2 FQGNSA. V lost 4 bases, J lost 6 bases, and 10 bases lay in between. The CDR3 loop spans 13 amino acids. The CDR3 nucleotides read TGTGCCAGCAGCTCCCTCACCGGTCAGCCCCAGCATTTT. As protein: CASSSLTGQPQHF.

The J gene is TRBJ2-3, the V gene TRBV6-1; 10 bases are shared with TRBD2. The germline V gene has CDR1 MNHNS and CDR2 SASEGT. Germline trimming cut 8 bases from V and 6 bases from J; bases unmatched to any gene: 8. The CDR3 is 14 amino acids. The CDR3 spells CASASAGGPDTQYF. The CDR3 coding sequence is TGTGCCAGCGCTTCAGCGGGAGGGCCGGATACGCAGTATTTT.

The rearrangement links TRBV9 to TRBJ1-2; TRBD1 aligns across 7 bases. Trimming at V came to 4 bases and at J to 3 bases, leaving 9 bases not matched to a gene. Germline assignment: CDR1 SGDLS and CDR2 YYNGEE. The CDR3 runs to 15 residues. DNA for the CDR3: TGTGCCAGCAGCTACTCTAGGGGGCAGGACTATGGCTACACCTTC. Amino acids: CASSYSRGQDYGYTF.